This TCR beta chain was sequenced during a study of CD8 T cells in ankylosing spondylitis. Study results and limitations: CD8+ cells made up the disease-linked clones, which were relatively rare in peripheral blood. Among TCR beta sequences, a motif of several highly homologous variants appeared characteristic of ankylosing spondylitis blood. Disease-associated clones were reportedly significantly overrepresented in matched ankylosing spondylitis synovial fluid.

The sample holds a few counts of this clonotype. Its antigen remains unknown. Trimming cost V 5 bases and J 6 bases, with 10 bases left between them. Germline V CDR1 and CDR2: MGHDK, SYGVNS. The CDR3 is 13 residues long. As the method for making TCR beta libraries, quantitative 5'-RACE with molecular barcodes was used. TCRdb recomputed calls from the 5' RACE reads with MiXCR, one row per CDR3 protein. The sample yields 150,000 or so distinct CDR3 sequences, 18% seen once. The receptor was isolated from a male donor with ankylosing spondylitis or in good health (not recorded which). The V gene is TRBV25-1, the J gene TRBJ2-2; D call uncertain. Specimen: blood, either unsorted or a sorted T cell fraction (not recorded which). DNA for the CDR3: TGTGCCAGCAGTACAGTTTACGCCGGGGAGCTGTTTTTT. This sequence encodes CASSTVYAGELFF.